Below are 14 T cell receptor beta chains sequenced from a single sample in a study of blood T cell repertoires in COVID-19. Some clones are missing from TCRdb's copy, which holds only in-frame ones; the method was immunoSEQ multiplex PCR. This repertoire shows some 270,000 clones, 88% found once; its top ten account for 2.5% to 3.5%. The sample consisted of PBMCs or T cells enriched from blood (not recorded which). The receptors stem from a woman in her thirties or forties who had been exposed to COVID-19.

The CDR3 loop is CASGTAGDQPQHF. In DNA, the CDR3 is TGTGCCAGCGGCACGGCGGGAGATCAGCCCCAGCATTTT. The rearrangement links TRBV28 to TRBJ1-5; no definite D call. V was trimmed by 8 bases and J by 5 bases, leaving 13 bases between them. The CDR3 contains 13 residues. The germline V gene has CDR1 MDHEN and CDR2 SYDVKM.

This clone showed up just once. This chain links TRBV6-5 with TRBJ1-1; perhaps TRBD1 as D (6 bases). This CDR3 is 16 amino acids long. Trimming shortened V by 2 bases and J by 3 bases, and 16 bases separated the two germline ends. Per germline, CDR1 MNHEY and CDR2 SVGAGI. CDR3 in amino acids: CASSYRRTESDTEAFF. DNA for the CDR3: TGTGCCAGCAGTTACAGAAGGACAGAATCGGACACTGAAGCTTTCTTT.

In regard to this clone: Germline and junction disagree at one end, which may indicate a read error. The chain carries TRBV5-1 and TRBJ2-1; 11 bases match TRBD2. The CDR3 covers 15 residues. Germline V gene lookup returns CDR1 SGHRS and CDR2 YFSETQ. This CDR3 reads CASSQLAGDWNEQFF. CDR3 nucleotides: TGTGCCAGCAGTCAACTAGCGGGAGATTGGAATGAGCAGTTCTTC.

V usage is TRBV10-3 and J usage is TRBJ1-2, with 7 bases identical to TRBD1. The CDR3 has 16 residues. CDR1 is ENHRY, CDR2 SYGVKD, per germline. V was pared by 2 bases and J by 4 bases, with 10 bases of the junction left unmatched. The CDR3 DNA is TGTGCCATCAGTGAGCCGACCGGTGGGACAGCCTATGGCTACACCTTC. Protein: CAISEPTGGTAYGYTF.

The chain uses TRBV6-1 and TRBJ2-7, with a tentative D call TRBD2 (5 bases). CDR1 is MNHNS and CDR2 is SASEGT in the germline V gene. The CDR3 contains 14 residues. V lost 3 bases to trimming and J lost 4 bases, with 13 bases between them. CDR3 residues: CASSDRTRSYEQYV. The CDR3 coding sequence is TGTGCCAGCAGTGATCGGACTCGGAGTTACGAGCAGTACGTC.

This rearrangement joins TRBV6-5 to TRBJ1-2; D perhaps matches TRBD1 (6 bases). Germline CDR1 is MNHEY and CDR2 is SVGAGI. The V end was cut by 6 bases, the J end by 8 bases, with 16 bases between. The CDR3 totals 13 residues. The CDR3 spells CASSQAFQGGYTF. As DNA, the CDR3 is TGTGCCAGCAGCCAAGCATTTCAGGGGGGCTACACCTTC.

In this sample, this clone turned up a few times. The rearrangement links TRBV13 to TRBJ1-6, with D maybe TRBD1 (6 bases). Trimming removed 8 bases at V and 4 bases at J, with 12 bases between. This CDR3 comprises 14 residues. Germline V gene data show CDR1 as PRHDT and CDR2 as FYEKMQ (reference sequence). CDR3 sequence: CASSLQGYNSPLHF. Written as DNA, the CDR3 is TGTGCCAGCTCACTACAGGGATATAATTCACCCCTCCACTTT.

The V call is TRBV29-1, the J call TRBJ1-5; tentative D call: TRBD1 (6 bases). The V and J ends lost 1 base and 2 bases respectively, with 15 bases between them. This CDR3 is 16 amino acids long. CDR1 and CDR2 from the germline V gene are SQVTM and ANQGSEA. CDR3: CSVEVLVGGGNQPQHF. The CDR3 DNA follows: TGCAGCGTTGAAGTTTTAGTAGGGGGAGGCAATCAGCCCCAGCATTTT.

The CDR3 here is CASRMDRGNTEAFF. In DNA form, the CDR3 reads TGTGCCAGCAGAATGGACAGGGGAAACACTGAAGCTTTCTTT. The V gene is TRBV5-8, the J gene TRBJ1-1, with 9 bases identical to TRBD1. The CDR3 loop spans 14 amino acids. In germline, CDR1 is SGHTS, CDR2 YDEGEE. V was pared by 5 bases and J by 2 bases, with 4 bases of the junction left unmatched. The variable domain in full, completed from reference TRBV5-8 and TRBJ1-1, reads EAGVTQSPTHLIKTRGQQATLRCSPISGHTSVYWYQQALGLGLQFLLWYDEGEERNRGNFPPRFSGRQFPNYSSELNVNALELEDSALYLCASRMDRGNTEAFFGQGTRLTVV.

The rearrangement joins TRBV5-4 to TRBJ1-2; 7 positions match TRBD1. Germline V lookup: CDR1 SGHNT, CDR2 YYREEE (reference sequence). With V trimmed by 4 bases and J by 5 bases, 8 bases remained unmatched. There are 14 residues in the CDR3. CDR3 sequence reads: CASSGYRGEYGYTF. CDR3 sequence (DNA): TGTGCCAGCAGCGGATACAGGGGTGAGTATGGCTACACCTTC. The whole variable domain, remainder taken from reference TRBV5-4 and TRBJ1-2, is ETGVTQSPTHLIKTRGQQVTLRCSSQSGHNTVSWYQQALGQGPQFIFQYYREEENGRGNFPPRFSGLQFPNYSSELNVNALELDDSALYLCASSGYRGEYGYTFGSGTRLTVV.

A remark on this clone: At one end the junction does not follow the germline gene, possibly because of a read error. The CDR3: CASSFLLQDEQFF. The CDR3 DNA reads as TGTGCCAGCAGCTTTCTTCTACAGGATGAGCAGTTCTTC. The chain recombines TRBV5-1 with TRBJ2-1, with D possibly being TRBD1 (5 bases). Germline CDR1 is SGHRS and CDR2 is YFSETQ. CDR3 length: 13 residues. Combining the CDR3 with reference TRBV5-1 and TRBJ2-1 gives the whole variable domain KAGVTQTPRYLIKTRGQQVTLSCSPISGHRSVSWYQQTPGQGLQFLFEYFSETQRNKGNFPGRFSGRQFSNSRSEMNVSTLELGDSALYLCASSFLLQDEQFFGPGTRLTVL.

The rearrangement joins TRBV18 to TRBJ2-7; 7 positions match TRBD1. V was clipped by 3 bases and J by 1 base; unmatched bases: 3. Germline assignment: CDR1 KGHSH and CDR2 LQKENI. The CDR3 consists of 14 residues. As DNA, the CDR3 is TGTGCCAGCTCACCTGGGACAGCGTCCTACGAGCAGTACGTC. As protein: CASSPGTASYEQYV.

This clone occurred once. The gene calls are TRBV19 and TRBJ1-1; a possible D gene is TRBD1 (6 bases). The germline V gene encodes CDR1 LNHDA and CDR2 SQIVND (reference sequence). The CDR3 extends over 18 amino acids. Deletions cut 3 bases from V and 1 base from J, with 21 bases between. In DNA form, the CDR3 reads TGTGCCAGTAGTATTAAATTCAGGGGTTCCGAGCGGAACACTGAAGCTTTCTTT. It encodes CASSIKFRGSERNTEAFF.

The genes are TRBV19 and TRBJ2-1; 10 nucleotides align to TRBD1. The CDR3 spans 15 residues. Unmatched junction bases numbered 10, after V lost 7 bases and J lost 7 bases. Germline CDR1 is LNHDA and CDR2 is SQIVND (reference sequence). DNA of the CDR3: TGTGCCAGTACCGTGGACAGGGGGTATGGAAATGAGCAGTTCTTC. Amino acids: CASTVDRGYGNEQFF.